This T cell receptor (beta chain) was recovered during a study of a mutant IDH1 vaccine in newly diagnosed glioma. Concerning this clone: The antigen is unknown.

The time point was: baseline, week 1 (first vaccination visit). The treatment is: pre-vaccination baseline after standard-of-care therapy. New WHO grade 3 or 4 IDH1-mutant, ATRX-lost astrocytomas were present in all donors. Overall study findings and caveats: Among top peripheral T cell clonotypes, changes seemed unrelated to pseudoprogression.

The CDR3 sequence is 16 residues long. CDR1 and CDR2 from the germline V gene are MNHEY and SMNVEV (reference sequence). V lost 0 bases, J lost 1 base, and 3 bases stayed unmatched. The data were produced by immunoSEQ multiplex PCR, yet TCRdb's version contains in-frame clones alone and is incomplete. In the table there are 85,000 to 100,000 clones, about four fifths of which are singletons. The source material was PBMCs, sampled from a glioma patient treated with radiotherapy, temozolomide or both. The genes are TRBV27 and TRBJ2-3, with 8 nucleotides matching TRBD2. This TCR was recovered from a man in his forties with glioma. The CDR3 is CASSLSWRGGTDTQYF. The CDR3 DNA sequence: TGTGCCAGCAGTTTATCGTGGCGGGGGGGCACAGATACGCAGTATTTT.